Described below is a single T cell receptor (beta chain) sequence and its context. The method was immunoSEQ multiplex PCR; TCRdb's version includes in-frame clones alone and lacks a portion of them. The data show 300,000 or so clones, around 85% seen once. Participant reports of clinical history set cohort assignment. This specimen comes from a study of blood T cell repertoires in COVID-19. This CDR3 region has 18 residues. Germline values: CDR1 SGDLS, CDR2 YYNGEE. J lost 2 bases, V lost 3 bases, and 14 bases had no gene match. This clonotype originated in a middle-aged woman with acute COVID-19. The chain has TRBV9 and TRBJ2-1; TRBD2 aligns across 7 bases. The source material was PBMCs or T cells enriched from blood (not recorded which). The CDR3 spells CASSASGGPQYAYNEQFF. The CDR3 nucleotides read TGTGCCAGCAGCGCTAGCGGTGGGCCACAATACGCCTACAATGAGCAGTTCTTC.